Below are 17 T cell receptor beta chains sequenced from a single sample in a study of blood T cells in healthy people across ages. With a J-beta primer mix and a sample-barcoded 5' primer, a second PCR ran about 7 to 12 cycles. A single record per CDR3 protein comes from TCRdb applying MiXCR to the 5' RACE reads. Seen here are some 800,000 distinct CDR3 sequences, around two fifths observed once, and the top ten hold about a fifth. Material: blood. The receptors here all came from a man between 60 and 70 years old in good health.

The table lists this clonotype with a few counts. The chain carries TRBV12-3 or TRBV12-4 and TRBJ2-1; 11 nucleotides align to TRBD1. The CDR3 is 16 amino acids. J gave up 7 bases and V 5 bases, and 10 bases lay outside the gene matches. The CDR3 here is CASSPTTGQGANEQFF. For the CDR3, the DNA is TGTGCCAGCAGTCCCACCACCGGACAGGGGGCAAATGAGCAGTTCTTC.

V usage is TRBV12-3 or TRBV12-4 and J usage is TRBJ1-4; unclear D gene. This CDR3 is 16 amino acids long. V was trimmed by 6 bases and J by 0 bases, leaving 14 bases between them. CDR3 in amino acids: CASRSPGSSTNEKLFF. The CDR3 DNA sequence: TGTGCCAGCAGGTCCCCGGGGTCCTCAACTAATGAAAAACTGTTTTTT.

The CDR3, as DNA: TGCGCCAGCAGCGAGGACGGGGGGGCCTACAATGAGCAGTTCTTC. Its protein product is CASSEDGGAYNEQFF. The chain carries TRBV5-1 and TRBJ2-1; 8 bases fit TRBD2. CDR3 size: 15 residues. CDR1 and CDR2 (germline): SGHRS, YFSETQ. J gave up 2 bases and V 4 bases, and 5 bases lay outside the gene matches.

V is TRBV24-1 and J is TRBJ2-5; D not resolved. The CDR3 contains 13 residues. Germline lookup yields CDR1 KGHDR and CDR2 SFDVKD. Trimming took off 3 bases at V and 2 bases at J, with 6 bases between the two ends. The CDR3 is CATSDTLQETQYF. CDR3 coding DNA: TGTGCCACCAGTGATACTTTACAAGAGACCCAGTACTTC.

This chain links TRBV7-2 with TRBJ2-1; 8 bases line up with TRBD2. J was trimmed by 0 bases and V by 1 base; bases with no gene match: 5. This CDR3 region has 17 residues. CDR1 is SGHTA and CDR2 is FQGNSA in the germline V gene. CDR3 nucleotide sequence: TGTGCCAGCAGCTTAGGAGGCGGGAGGAGCTCCTACAATGAGCAGTTCTTC. It is translated as CASSLGGGRSSYNEQFF.

This clonotype occurred a few times. The J gene is TRBJ1-6, the V gene TRBV12-3 or TRBV12-4; maybe TRBD1 (5 bases). V gave up 2 bases and J gave up 0 bases, with 14 bases separating them. This CDR3 spans 18 amino acids. CDR3 loop: CASSLKGTASSYNSPLHF. CDR3 sequence (DNA): TGTGCCAGCAGTTTAAAGGGGACGGCGAGCTCCTATAATTCACCCCTCCACTTT.

This clonotype was recorded a few times. V usage is TRBV20-1 and J usage is TRBJ2-5, with 7 bases fitting TRBD2. The CDR3 covers 17 residues. V was clipped by 0 bases and J by 5 bases; unmatched bases: 15. From germline, CDR1 is DFQATT and CDR2 SNEGSKA (reference sequence). The CDR3 coding sequence is TGCAGTGCTAGAGATGATCGGACTAGTCGTGGTGACGAGACCCAGTACTTC. Protein sequence: CSARDDRTSRGDETQYF.

This clonotype has a single count. The chain employs TRBV25-1 and TRBJ1-3; no clear D gene. Germline V gene lookup returns CDR1 MGHDK and CDR2 SYGVNS. Trimming stripped 2 bases from V and 0 bases from J, with 8 bases between. The CDR3 has 15 amino acids. This chain's CDR3 is CASSEGLYSGNTIYF. CDR3 DNA: TGTGCCAGCAGTGAAGGTCTTTACTCTGGAAACACCATATATTTT.

This clonotype was counted only a few times. V gene TRBV12-3 or TRBV12-4 combines with J gene TRBJ2-7; 8 bases map to TRBD1. This CDR3 has 14 amino acids. The trim removed 7 bases at V and 2 bases at J, leaving 7 bases unmatched. Here the CDR3 DNA reads TGTGCCAGCACCTCCCGGACAGGGACCTACGAGCAGTACTTC. Encoded protein: CASTSRTGTYEQYF.

This clonotype has only one observation. The rearrangement joins TRBV6-2 or TRBV6-3 to TRBJ2-6; TRBD1 aligns across 10 bases. J was trimmed by 4 bases and V by 8 bases; bases with no gene match: 14. The CDR3 is made up of 18 amino acids. Germline V CDR1 and CDR2: MNHEY, SVGEGT. The DNA for the CDR3 is TGTGCCAGCGGCACCGGGACAGGGGCTCTTGGCGGGGCCAACGTCCTGACTTTC. This encodes CASGTGTGALGGANVLTF.

This clonotype was counted between two and nine times. The rearrangement links TRBV7-9 to TRBJ1-5; maybe TRBD1 (5 bases). The CDR3 is made up of 14 amino acids. Trimming removed 2 bases from V and 5 bases from J, with 10 bases in between. Germline V CDR1 and CDR2: SEHNR, FQNEAQ (reference sequence). Here the CDR3 reads CASSLSGSDQPQHF. CDR3 in DNA: TGTGCCAGCAGCTTATCAGGGTCCGATCAGCCCCAGCATTTT.

The chain couples TRBV9 to TRBJ2-1, with a tentative D call TRBD1 (6 bases). The CDR3 is made up of 15 amino acids. Between the trimmed V and J ends, which lost 5 bases and 0 bases, there was a span of 12 bases. The germline V gene encodes CDR1 SGDLS and CDR2 YYNGEE. The CDR3 region is CASSQQGGSYNEQFF. The CDR3 nucleotides are TGTGCCAGCAGTCAACAGGGTGGCTCCTACAATGAGCAGTTCTTC. Full variable domain (missing parts from reference TRBV9 and TRBJ2-1): DSGVTQTPKHLITATGQRVTLRCSPRSGDLSVYWYQQSLDQGLQFLIQYYNGEERAKGNILERFSAQQFPDLHSELNLSSLELGDSALYFCASSQQGGSYNEQFFGPGTRLTVL.

The chain recombines TRBV15 with TRBJ2-1; D not resolved. In germline, CDR1 is LNHNV, CDR2 YYDKDF (reference sequence). The CDR3 spans 14 residues. Trimming removed 0 bases at V and 5 bases at J, with 8 bases between. CDR3 sequence reads: CATSREALDNEQFF. The CDR3 nucleotides are TGTGCCACCAGCAGAGAAGCCCTAGACAATGAGCAGTTCTTC.

This clonotype was counted between two and nine times. The J gene is TRBJ2-3, the V gene TRBV20-1, with a weak D call TRBD2 (6 bases). Trimming left V 0 bases short and J 2 bases short, with 18 bases between. CDR3 size: 17 residues. In germline, CDR1 is DFQATT, CDR2 SNEGSKA (reference sequence). CDR3 residues: CSARDLWSRGITDTQYF. In nucleotides, the CDR3 is TGCAGTGCTAGAGATCTATGGAGCCGGGGGATCACAGATACGCAGTATTTT.

This chain uses TRBV12-3 or TRBV12-4 with TRBJ1-4; the match to TRBD1 covers 7 bases. The CDR3 covers 14 residues. V shed 3 bases, J shed 7 bases, and the junction held 5 bases outside the gene matches. CDR3 in amino acids: CASSFDRAGEKLFF. In DNA, the CDR3 is TGTGCCAGCAGTTTTGACAGGGCCGGTGAAAAACTGTTTTTT.

This clonotype showed up just a few times. The chain has TRBV28 and TRBJ1-2, with TRBD1 matching 7 bases. Germline CDR1 MDHEN, CDR2 SYDVKM. V dropped 3 bases and J dropped 4; count of bases not matched to a gene: 11. The CDR3 consists of 16 residues. The CDR3 spells CASSFDRQGGAYGYTF. CDR3 in DNA: TGTGCCAGCAGTTTTGATAGACAGGGAGGGGCCTATGGCTACACCTTC.

The rearrangement uses TRBV20-1 and TRBJ2-5; D is undetermined. CDR3 length: 14 amino acids. The V gene lost 1 base and the J gene lost 2 bases, with 11 bases spanning the gap. Germline loops: CDR1 DFQATT, CDR2 SNEGSKA (reference sequence). The CDR3 nucleotides are TGCAGTGCTAGAGGCAGGAAACGACAAGAGACCCAGTACTTC. Amino acid sequence: CSARGRKRQETQYF.